This T cell receptor beta chain was sequenced in a study of blood T cell repertoires in COVID-19. Study at large: T cells, B-cell-depleted T cells, or PBMCs provided the cDNA or gDNA that served as material.

V lost 4 bases and J 2 bases, leaving 11 bases between the germline ends. The germline CDR1 and CDR2 sequences are SNHLY and FYNNEI. The CDR3 extends over 14 amino acids. Produced via immunoSEQ multiplex PCR; TCRdb's table is partial and in-frame only. This repertoire shows 300,000 to 400,000 clones, around 88% found once; its top ten account for 1.5% to 2%. The chain is built from TRBV2 and TRBJ2-5, with D unclear. This TCR was recovered from a woman aged 25 to 39 with COVID-19, enrolled during active disease. Sequenced: peripheral blood. CDR3 coding DNA: TGTGCCAGCAGTGTTTTACGGAGTCAAGAGACCCAGTACTTC. This sequence encodes CASSVLRSQETQYF.